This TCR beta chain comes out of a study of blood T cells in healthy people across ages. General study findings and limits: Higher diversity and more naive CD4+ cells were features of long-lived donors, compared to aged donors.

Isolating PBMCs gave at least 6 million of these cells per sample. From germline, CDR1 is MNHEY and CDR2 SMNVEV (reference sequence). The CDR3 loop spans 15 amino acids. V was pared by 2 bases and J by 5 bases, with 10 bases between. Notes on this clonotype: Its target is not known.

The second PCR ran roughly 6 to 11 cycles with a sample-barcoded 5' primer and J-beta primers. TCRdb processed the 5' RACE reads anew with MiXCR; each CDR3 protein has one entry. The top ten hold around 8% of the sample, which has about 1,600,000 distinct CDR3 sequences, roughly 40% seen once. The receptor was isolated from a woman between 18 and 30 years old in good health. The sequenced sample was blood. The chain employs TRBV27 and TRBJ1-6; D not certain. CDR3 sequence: CASSLIGQNNSPLHF. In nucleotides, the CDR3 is TGTGCCAGCAGTTTAATAGGCCAGAATAATTCACCCCTCCACTTT.